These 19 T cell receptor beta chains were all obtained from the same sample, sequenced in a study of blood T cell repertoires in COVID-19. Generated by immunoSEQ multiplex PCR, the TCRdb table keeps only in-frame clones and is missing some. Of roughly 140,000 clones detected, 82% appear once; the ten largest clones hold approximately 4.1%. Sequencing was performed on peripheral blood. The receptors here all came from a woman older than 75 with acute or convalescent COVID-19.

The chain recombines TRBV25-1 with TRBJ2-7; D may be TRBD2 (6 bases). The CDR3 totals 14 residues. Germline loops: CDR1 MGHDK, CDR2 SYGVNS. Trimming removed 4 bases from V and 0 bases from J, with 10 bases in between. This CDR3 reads CASSGDLPSYEQYF. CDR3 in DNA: TGTGCCAGCAGTGGGGACTTGCCCTCCTACGAGCAGTACTTC.

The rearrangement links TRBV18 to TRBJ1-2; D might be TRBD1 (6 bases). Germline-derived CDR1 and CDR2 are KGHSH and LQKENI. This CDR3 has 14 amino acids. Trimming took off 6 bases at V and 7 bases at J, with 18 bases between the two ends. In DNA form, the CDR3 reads TGTGCCAGCTCCCCTCCGGCAGGGGTGCTTGGCTACACCTTC. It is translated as CASSPPAGVLGYTF.

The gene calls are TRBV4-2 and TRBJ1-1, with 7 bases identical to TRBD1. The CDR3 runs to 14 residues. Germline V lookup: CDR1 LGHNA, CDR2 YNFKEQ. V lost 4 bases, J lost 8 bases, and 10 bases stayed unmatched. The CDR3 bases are TGTGCCAGCAGCCCCGGGACAGCTTTAACCGAAGCTTTCTTT. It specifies CASSPGTALTEAFF.

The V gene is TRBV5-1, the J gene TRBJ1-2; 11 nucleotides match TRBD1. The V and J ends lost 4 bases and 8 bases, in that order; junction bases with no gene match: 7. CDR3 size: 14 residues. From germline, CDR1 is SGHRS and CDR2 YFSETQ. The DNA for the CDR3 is TGCGCCAGCAGCCTCGGACAGGGGGCTTGGGGCTACACCTTC. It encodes CASSLGQGAWGYTF.

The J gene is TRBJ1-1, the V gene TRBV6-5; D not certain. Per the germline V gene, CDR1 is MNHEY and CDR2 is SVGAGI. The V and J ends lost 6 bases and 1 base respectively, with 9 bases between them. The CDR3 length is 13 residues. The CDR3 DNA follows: TGTGCCAGCAGGGGCCGTCAGAACACTGAAGCTTTCTTT. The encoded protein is CASRGRQNTEAFF.

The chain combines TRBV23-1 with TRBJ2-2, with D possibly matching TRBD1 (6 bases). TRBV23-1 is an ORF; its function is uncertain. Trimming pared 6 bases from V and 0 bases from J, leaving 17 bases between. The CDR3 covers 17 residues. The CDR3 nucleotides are TGCGCCAGCAGCATGAGACCGGACAGCACGAACACCGGGGAGCTGTTTTTT. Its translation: CASSMRPDSTNTGELFF.

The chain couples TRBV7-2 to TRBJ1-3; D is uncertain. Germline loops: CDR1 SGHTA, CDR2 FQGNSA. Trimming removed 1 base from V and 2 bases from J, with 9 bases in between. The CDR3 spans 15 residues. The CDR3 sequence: CASSLVLEAGNTIYF. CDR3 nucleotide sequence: TGTGCCAGCAGCTTAGTTTTGGAGGCTGGAAACACCATATATTTT.

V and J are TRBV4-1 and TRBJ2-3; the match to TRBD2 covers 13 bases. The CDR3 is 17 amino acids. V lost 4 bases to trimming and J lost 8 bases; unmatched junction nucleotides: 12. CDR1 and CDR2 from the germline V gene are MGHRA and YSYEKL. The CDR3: CASSLLAGTSGIVTQYF. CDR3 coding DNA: TGCGCCAGCAGCCTACTCGCCGGGACTAGCGGGATAGTTACGCAGTATTTT.

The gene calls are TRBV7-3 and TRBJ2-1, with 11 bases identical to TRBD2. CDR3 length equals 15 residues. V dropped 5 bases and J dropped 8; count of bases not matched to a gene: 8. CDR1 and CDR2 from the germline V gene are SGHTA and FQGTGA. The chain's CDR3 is CASSPTSGGGDEQFF. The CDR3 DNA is TGTGCCAGCAGCCCCACTAGCGGGGGTGGGGATGAGCAGTTCTTC. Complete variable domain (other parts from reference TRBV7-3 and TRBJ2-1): GAGVSQTPSNKVTEKGKYVELRCDPISGHTALYWYRQSLGQGPEFLIYFQGTGAADDSGLPNDRFFAVRPEGSVSTLKIQRTERGDSAVYLCASSPTSGGGDEQFFGPGTRLTVL.

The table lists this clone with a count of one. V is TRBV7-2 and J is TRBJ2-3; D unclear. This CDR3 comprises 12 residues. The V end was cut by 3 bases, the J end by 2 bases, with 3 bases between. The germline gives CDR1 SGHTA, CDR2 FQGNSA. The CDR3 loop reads CASSFITDTQYF. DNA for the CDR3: TGTGCCAGCAGCTTCATCACAGATACGCAGTATTTT.

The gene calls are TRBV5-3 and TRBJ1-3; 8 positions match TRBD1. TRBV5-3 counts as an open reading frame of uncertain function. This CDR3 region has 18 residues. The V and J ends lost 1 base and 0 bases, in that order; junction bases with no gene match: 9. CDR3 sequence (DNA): TGTGCCAGAAGCTTGTCAAGGTACAGGGGGAACTCTGGAAACACCATATATTTT. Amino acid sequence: CARSLSRYRGNSGNTIYF.

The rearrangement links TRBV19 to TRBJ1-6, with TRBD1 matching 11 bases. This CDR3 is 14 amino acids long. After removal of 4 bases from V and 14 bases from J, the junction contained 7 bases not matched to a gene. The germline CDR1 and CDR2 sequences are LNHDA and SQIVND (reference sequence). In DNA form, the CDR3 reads TGTGCCAGTAGTACCGGGACAGGGGGTAAGGCCCTCCACTTT. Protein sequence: CASSTGTGGKALHF.

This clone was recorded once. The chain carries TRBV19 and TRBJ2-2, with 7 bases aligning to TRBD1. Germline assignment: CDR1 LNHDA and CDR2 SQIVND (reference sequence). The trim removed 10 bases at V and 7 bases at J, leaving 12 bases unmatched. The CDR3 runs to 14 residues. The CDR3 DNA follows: TGTGCCACCGGAAAGACAGGGTCAGACGGGGAGCTGTTTTTT. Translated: CATGKTGSDGELFF.

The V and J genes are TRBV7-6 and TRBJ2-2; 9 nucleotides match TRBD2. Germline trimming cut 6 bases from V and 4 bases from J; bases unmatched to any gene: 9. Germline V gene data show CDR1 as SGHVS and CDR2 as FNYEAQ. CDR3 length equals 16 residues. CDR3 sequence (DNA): TGTGCCAGCAGTCGTTTAGCGGGAGTATCCACCGGGGAGCTGTTTTTT. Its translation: CASSRLAGVSTGELFF.

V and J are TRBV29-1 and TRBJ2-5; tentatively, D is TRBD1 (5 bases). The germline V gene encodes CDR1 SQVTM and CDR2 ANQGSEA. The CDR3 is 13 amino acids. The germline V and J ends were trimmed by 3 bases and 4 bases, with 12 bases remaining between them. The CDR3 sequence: CSVDARATETQYF. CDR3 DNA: TGCAGCGTTGACGCCAGGGCAACAGAGACCCAGTACTTC.

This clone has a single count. The CDR3 spells CASSPPRSATETQYF. The CDR3, as DNA: TGTGCCAGCAGCCCCCCTAGGAGTGCCACAGAGACCCAGTACTTC. V usage is TRBV28 and J usage is TRBJ2-5; D call uncertain. Germline V gene sequence: CDR1 MDHEN, CDR2 SYDVKM. The V end lost 6 bases, the J end lost 4 bases, and 18 bases lay between the germline ends. This CDR3 contains 15 residues.

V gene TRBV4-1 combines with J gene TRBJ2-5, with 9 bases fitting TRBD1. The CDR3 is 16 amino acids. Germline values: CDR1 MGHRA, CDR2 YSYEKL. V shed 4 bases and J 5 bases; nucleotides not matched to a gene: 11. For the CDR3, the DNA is TGCGCCAGCAGCCGGGGAGCCGGACAGGGGCTTGAGACCCAGTACTTC. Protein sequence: CASSRGAGQGLETQYF.

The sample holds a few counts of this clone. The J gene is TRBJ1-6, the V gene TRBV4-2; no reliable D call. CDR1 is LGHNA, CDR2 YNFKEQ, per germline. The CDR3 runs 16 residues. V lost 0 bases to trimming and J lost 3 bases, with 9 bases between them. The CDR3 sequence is CASSQEAGNYNSPLHF. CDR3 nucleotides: TGTGCCAGCAGCCAAGAGGCAGGCAACTATAATTCACCCCTCCACTTT.

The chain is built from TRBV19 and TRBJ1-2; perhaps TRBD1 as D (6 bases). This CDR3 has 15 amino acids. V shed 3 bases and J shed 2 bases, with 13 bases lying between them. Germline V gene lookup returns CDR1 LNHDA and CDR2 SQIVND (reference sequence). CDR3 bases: TGTGCCAGTAGTATCCTACCCGGGACAAACTATGGCTACACCTTC. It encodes CASSILPGTNYGYTF. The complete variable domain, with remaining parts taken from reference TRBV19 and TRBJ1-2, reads DGGITQSPKYLFRKEGQNVTLSCEQNLNHDAMYWYRQDPGQGLRLIYYSQIVNDFQKGDIAEGYSVSREKKESFPLTVTSAQKNPTAFYLCASSILPGTNYGYTFGSGTRLTVV.